This TCR beta chain was observed in a study of cytomegalovirus exposure and HLA in healthy donors. Use of 60 Vbeta and 13 Jbeta primers characterized the PCR. Measured with immunoSEQ multiplex PCR; TCRdb has only the in-frame clones, and not every one. The sample includes 150,000 to 200,000 clones, 70% to 80% of them seen just once. About this clone: Its antigen is as yet unknown.

Findings and caveats of the study: Excluded: some indistinguishable V segments such as TRBV6-2 and TRBV6-3. For cytomegalovirus status, the classifier reportedly gave diagnoses with high specificity and sensitivity. Despite most TCR sequences being rare, some public TCRs occurred in many donors.

The germline CDR1 and CDR2 sequences are LGHNA and YNFKEQ. This CDR3 is built from 15 residues. Between the trimmed V and J ends, which lost 4 bases and 0 bases, there was a span of 12 bases. Sequencing input: PBMCs. The TCR originated in a woman aged 50 to 60 in good health and CMV-seronegative. The chain is built from TRBV4-2 and TRBJ1-2; tentatively, D is TRBD1 (5 bases). The CDR3 protein is CASSPLRQSNYGYTF. CDR3 DNA: TGTGCCAGCAGCCCCCTTCGACAGTCTAACTATGGCTACACCTTC.